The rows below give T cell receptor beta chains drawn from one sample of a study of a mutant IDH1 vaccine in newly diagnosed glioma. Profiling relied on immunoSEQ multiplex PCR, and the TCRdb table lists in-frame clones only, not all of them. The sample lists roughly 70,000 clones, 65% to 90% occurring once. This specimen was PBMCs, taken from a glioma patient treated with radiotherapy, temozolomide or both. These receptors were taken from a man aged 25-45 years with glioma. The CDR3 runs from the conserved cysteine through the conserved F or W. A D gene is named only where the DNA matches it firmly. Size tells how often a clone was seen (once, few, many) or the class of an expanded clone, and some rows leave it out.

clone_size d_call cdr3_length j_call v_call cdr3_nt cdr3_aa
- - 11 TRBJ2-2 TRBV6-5 TGTGCCAGCAGTTATCTCGGGGAGCTGTTTTTT CASSYLGELFF
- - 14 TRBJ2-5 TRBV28 TGTGCCAGCAGTTTAAGCCCCAAGATGGGGACCCAGTACTTC CASSLSPKMGTQYF
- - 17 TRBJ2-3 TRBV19 TGTGCCAGTAGTATAGCCACTAGCCCAAGTAGCACAGATACGCAGTATTTT CASSIATSPSSTDTQYF
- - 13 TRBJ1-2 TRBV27 TGTGCCAGCAGTTTAGAGGGGTTCGGCGGCTACACCTTC CASSLEGFGGYTF
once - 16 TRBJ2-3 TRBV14 TGTGCCAGCAGCAATAGCAGCAGTCCTAGCACAGATACGCAGTATTTT CASSNSSSPSTDTQYF
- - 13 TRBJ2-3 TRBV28 TGTGCCAGCAGTTTGATAGGGACTGATACGCAGTATTTT CASSLIGTDTQYF
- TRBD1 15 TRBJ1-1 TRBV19 TGTGCCAGTAGTAGGAAGGACAGGACCAACACTGAAGCTTTCTTT CASSRKDRTNTEAFF
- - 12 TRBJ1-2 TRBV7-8 TGTGCCAGCAGCCGGTTAACGGGTGGCTACACCTTC CASSRLTGGYTF
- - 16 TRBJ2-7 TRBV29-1 TGCAGCGTAATGGGGACGGCCCCAACAAGCTCCTACGAGCAGTACTTC CSVMGTAPTSSYEQYF
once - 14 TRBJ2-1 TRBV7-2 TGTGCCAGCAGCTTCCCGCCGCCGCGGGATGAGCAGTTCTTC CASSFPPPRDEQFF
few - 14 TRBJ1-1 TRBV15 TGTGCCACCAGCAGAGATGAAAGGGGTTGGGTTGCTTTCTTT CATSRDERGWVAFF
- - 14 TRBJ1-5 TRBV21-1 TGTGCCAGCAGCAATGACGGGAACAATCAGCCCCAGCATTTT CASSNDGNNQPQHF
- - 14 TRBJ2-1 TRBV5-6 TGTGCCAGCAGGGAGGCGGGGTCGATCAATGAGCAGTTCTTC CASREAGSINEQFF
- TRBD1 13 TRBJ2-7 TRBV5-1 TGCGCCAGCACACCGGGACAGGGCTACGAGCAGTACTTC CASTPGQGYEQYF
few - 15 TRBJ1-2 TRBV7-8 TGTGCCAGCAGCTTAGGAGGGGCGACCATCTATGGCTACACCTTC CASSLGGATIYGYTF
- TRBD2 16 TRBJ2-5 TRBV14 TGTGCCAGCAGCCAAGCTCTAGCGGCTTACCAAGAGACCCAGTACTTC CASSQALAAYQETQYF
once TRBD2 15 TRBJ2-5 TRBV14 TGTGCCAGCAGATCAAGCGGGGCTCCCCGGGAGACCCAGTACTTC CASRSSGAPRETQYF